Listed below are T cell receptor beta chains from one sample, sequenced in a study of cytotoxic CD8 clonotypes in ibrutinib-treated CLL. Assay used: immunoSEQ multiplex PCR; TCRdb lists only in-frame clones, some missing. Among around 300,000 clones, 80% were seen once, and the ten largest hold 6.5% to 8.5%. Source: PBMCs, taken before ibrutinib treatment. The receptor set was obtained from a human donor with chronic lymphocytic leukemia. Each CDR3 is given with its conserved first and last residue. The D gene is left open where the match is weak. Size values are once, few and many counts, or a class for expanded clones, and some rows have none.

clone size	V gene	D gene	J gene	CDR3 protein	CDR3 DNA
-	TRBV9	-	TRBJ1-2	CASSVGPFDRTSGYTF	TGTGCCAGCAGCGTAGGGCCCTTTGATCGGACATCCGGCTACACCTTC
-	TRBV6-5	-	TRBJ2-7	CASRKLGYEQYF	TGTGCCAGCAGAAAACTAGGCTACGAGCAGTACTTC
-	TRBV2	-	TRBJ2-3	CASSDGRSTDTQYF	TGTGCCAGCAGTGACGGGCGGAGCACAGATACGCAGTATTTT
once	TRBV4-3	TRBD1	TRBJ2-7	CASSQTTGDEQYF	TGCGCCAGCAGCCAGACAACAGGGGACGAGCAGTACTTC
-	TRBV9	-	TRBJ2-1	CASSPGLAEYNEQFF	TGTGCCAGCAGCCCCGGTTTAGCGGAGTACAATGAGCAGTTCTTC
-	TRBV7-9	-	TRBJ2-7	CASSYGHYPTYEQYF	TGTGCCAGCAGCTACGGACACTACCCAACCTACGAGCAGTACTTC
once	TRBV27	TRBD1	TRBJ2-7	CASSGTGQGFYEQYF	TGTGCCAGCAGTGGCACCGGACAGGGTTTCTACGAGCAGTACTTC
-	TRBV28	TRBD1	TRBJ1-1	CASSLGGGRTEAFF	TGTGCCAGCAGTCTAGGGGGCGGGAGAACTGAAGCTTTCTTT
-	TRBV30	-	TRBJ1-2	CAWSSERARGYTF	TGTGCCTGGAGTTCGGAAAGAGCACGGGGCTACACCTTC
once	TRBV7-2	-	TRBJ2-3	CASSLGVSGTDTQYF	TGTGCCAGCAGCTTAGGAGTTAGTGGCACAGATACGCAGTATTTT
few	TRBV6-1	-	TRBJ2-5	CASSGGRSQETQYF	TGTGCCAGCAGTGGGGGACGGAGCCAAGAGACCCAGTACTTC
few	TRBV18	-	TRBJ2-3	CASSPLDQRADTQYF	TGTGCCAGCTCACCACTAGACCAGCGGGCAGATACGCAGTATTTT
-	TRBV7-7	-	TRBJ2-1	CASSRQPSSYNEQFF	TGTGCCAGCAGCCGACAGCCGAGCTCCTACAATGAGCAGTTCTTC
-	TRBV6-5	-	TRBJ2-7	CASSYSDGTYEQYF	TGTGCCAGCAGTTACTCGGACGGCACCTACGAGCAGTACTTC
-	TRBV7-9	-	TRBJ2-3	CASRDWESADTQYF	TGTGCCAGCAGAGACTGGGAGTCCGCAGATACGCAGTATTTT
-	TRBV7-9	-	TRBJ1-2	CASSLTGQIYGYTF	TGTGCCAGCAGCCTAACGGGGCAGATCTATGGCTACACCTTC
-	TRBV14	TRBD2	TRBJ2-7	CASSRTGTSGYEQYF	TGTGCCAGCAGCCGCACCGGGACTAGCGGCTACGAGCAGTACTTC
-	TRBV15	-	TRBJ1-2	CATSKTAESDYGYTF	TGTGCCACCAGCAAGACAGCAGAGTCGGACTATGGCTACACCTTC
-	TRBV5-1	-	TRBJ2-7	CASSLESGRAASEQYF	TGCGCCAGCAGCTTGGAGTCTGGCAGGGCGGCTTCCGAGCAGTACTTC
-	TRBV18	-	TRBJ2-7	CASSPSGRDASYEQYF	TGTGCCAGCTCACCAAGCGGCAGGGACGCCTCCTACGAGCAGTACTTC
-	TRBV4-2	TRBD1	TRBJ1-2	CASSQDLPGGAGYTF	TGTGCCAGCAGCCAAGACCTTCCAGGGGGCGCAGGCTACACCTTC
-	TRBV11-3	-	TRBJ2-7	CASSQYNYEQYF	TGTGCCAGCAGCCAATATAACTACGAGCAGTACTTC
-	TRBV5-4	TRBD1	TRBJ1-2	CASSLGTGTANYGYTF	TGTGCCAGCAGCTTGGGGACAGGGACCGCTAACTATGGCTACACCTTC
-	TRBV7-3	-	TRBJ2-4	CASSSGLAKNIQYF	TGTGCCAGCAGCTCAGGGCTAGCCAAAAACATTCAGTACTTC
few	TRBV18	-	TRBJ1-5	CASSPGYQPQHF	TGTGCCAGCTCACCCGGATATCAGCCCCAGCATTTT
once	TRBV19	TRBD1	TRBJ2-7	CASSESRDSTYEQYF	TGTGCCAGTAGTGAATCCCGGGACAGCACCTACGAGCAGTACTTC
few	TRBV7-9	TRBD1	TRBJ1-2	CASSMPRDRGGSGYTF	TGTGCCAGCAGCATGCCCCGGGACAGGGGTGGGAGCGGCTACACCTTC
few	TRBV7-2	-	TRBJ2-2	CASSPGVWNTGELFF	TGTGCCAGCAGCCCAGGGGTATGGAACACCGGGGAGCTGTTTTTT
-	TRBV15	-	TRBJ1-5	CATSSGSTGYSNQPQHF	TGTGCCACCAGCAGTGGATCGACAGGATATAGCAATCAGCCCCAGCATTTT
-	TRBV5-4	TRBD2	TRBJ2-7	CASSGGLASYEQYF	TGTGCCAGCAGCGGGGGACTAGCCTCCTACGAGCAGTACTTC
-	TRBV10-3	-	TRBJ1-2	CAISEQGPYGYTF	TGTGCCATCAGTGAGCAGGGACCCTATGGCTACACCTTC
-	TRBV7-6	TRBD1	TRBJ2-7	CASSLRTGGYEQYF	TGTGCCAGCAGCTTGAGGACAGGGGGTTACGAGCAGTACTTC
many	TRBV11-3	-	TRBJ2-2	CASSLINVIPSNTGELFF	TGTGCCAGCAGCTTAATAAATGTCATACCGTCGAACACCGGGGAGCTGTTTTTT
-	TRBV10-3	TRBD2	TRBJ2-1	CAISSTSGGGNEQFF	TGTGCCATCAGCTCAACTAGCGGAGGGGGCAATGAGCAGTTCTTC
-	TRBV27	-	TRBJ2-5	CASSDTGLETQYF	TGTGCCAGCAGTGATACAGGGTTAGAGACCCAGTACTTC
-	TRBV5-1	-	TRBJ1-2	CASSRDGNGYTF	TGCGCCAGCTCCCGGGACGGCAATGGCTACACCTTC
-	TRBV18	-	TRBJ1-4	CASSWDGATNEKLFF	TGTGCCAGCTCTTGGGACGGAGCAACTAATGAAAAACTGTTTTTT
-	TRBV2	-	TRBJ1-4	CASKGLNEKLFF	TGTGCCAGCAAGGGTCTAAATGAAAAACTGTTTTTT
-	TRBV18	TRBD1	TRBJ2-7	CASSIRQGHYEQYF	TGTGCCAGCTCCATTCGACAGGGACACTACGAGCAGTACTTC
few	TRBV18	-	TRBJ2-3	CASSPLQPDTQYF	TGTGCCAGCTCACCCCTTCAGCCAGATACGCAGTATTTT
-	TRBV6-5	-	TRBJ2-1	CASSYTSGSSYNEQFF	TGTGCCAGCAGTTACACTTCGGGGTCTTCATACAATGAGCAGTTCTTC
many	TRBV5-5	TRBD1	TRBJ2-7	CASSKDRGGLREQYF	TGTGCCAGCAGCAAGGACAGGGGAGGGCTACGAGAGCAGTACTTC
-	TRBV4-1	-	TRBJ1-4	CASSQQDIGNEKLFF	TGCGCCAGCAGCCAACAGGACATAGGGAATGAAAAACTGTTTTTT
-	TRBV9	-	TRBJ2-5	CASSLGGPPQETQYF	TGTGCCAGCAGCCTCGGGGGACCACCCCAAGAGACCCAGTACTTC
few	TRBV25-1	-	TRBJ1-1	CASSGGMNTEAFF	TGTGCCAGCAGTGGTGGGATGAACACTGAAGCTTTCTTT